Presented here are 14 T cell receptor beta chains from one specimen sequenced in a study of T cell repertoires in cytomegalovirus infection. TCRdb ran MiXCR on the reads and lists one entry per CDR3 protein. The sample lists 450,000 to 650,000 distinct CDR3 sequences; less than 30% were seen once. Sequencing input: PBMCs. These TCRs come from a human donor in good health (CMV status not recorded). Some clones in this sample may be carry-over from other donors' samples.

This rearrangement joins TRBV11-2 to TRBJ1-5, with TRBD1 as a possible D gene (5 bases). Germline values: CDR1 SGHAT, CDR2 FQNNGV. This CDR3 spans 16 amino acids. The V end was cut by 3 bases, the J end by 2 bases, with 14 bases between. The CDR3 sequence: CASSFSGTGGNQPQHF. CDR3 nucleotides: TGTGCCAGCAGCTTCTCCGGGACCGGAGGCAATCAGCCCCAGCATTTT.

This sequence joins TRBV25-1 and TRBJ2-1; D is possibly TRBD1 (5 bases). Germline assignment: CDR1 MGHDK and CDR2 SYGVNS. The CDR3 is 14 amino acids. V lost 9 bases, J lost 2 bases, and 14 bases lay in between. The CDR3 DNA follows: TGTGCCAGTGGGGCCGGACGGACCTACAATGAGCAGTTCTTC. It translates to CASGAGRTYNEQFF.

The chain couples TRBV7-2 to TRBJ2-1, with D possibly being TRBD2 (6 bases). V shed 0 bases and J shed 10 bases, with 10 bases lying between them. This CDR3 contains 13 residues. Germline V lookup: CDR1 SGHTA, CDR2 FQGNSA. The CDR3 sequence is CASSLALREEQFF. CDR3 sequence (DNA): TGTGCCAGCAGCTTAGCGCTACGGGAGGAGCAGTTCTTC.

This chain joins TRBV19 and TRBJ2-3, with 12 bases lining up with TRBD2. The germline V gene has CDR1 LNHDA and CDR2 SQIVND (reference sequence). Unmatched junction bases numbered 7, after V lost 5 bases and J lost 1 base. The CDR3 has 17 amino acids. CDR3 sequence reads: CASSVTSGRSGTDTQYF. As DNA, the CDR3 is TGTGCCAGTAGTGTGACTAGCGGGAGATCGGGCACAGATACGCAGTATTTT.

This clonotype was counted ten times or more. V and J are TRBV12-3 or TRBV12-4 and TRBJ1-5, with D possibly being TRBD1 (5 bases). V shed 6 bases and J shed 2 bases, with 8 bases lying between them. CDR3 length: 13 residues. The CDR3 sequence: CASRQVGNQPQHF. CDR3 DNA sequence: TGTGCCAGCAGACAGGTCGGCAATCAGCCCCAGCATTTT.

V and J are TRBV11-2 and TRBJ1-1, with D possibly being TRBD1 (5 bases). CDR1 and CDR2 (germline): SGHAT, FQNNGV. Trimming stripped 5 bases from V and 1 base from J, with 14 bases between. The CDR3 totals 15 residues. CDR3 loop: CASSPRRATNTEAFF. The CDR3, as DNA: TGTGCCAGCAGCCCCCGCAGGGCTACGAACACTGAAGCTTTCTTT.

The V call is TRBV7-9, the J call TRBJ2-1; 14 bases align to TRBD2. This CDR3 contains 16 residues. With 1 base clipped from V and 6 bases from J, the junction kept 2 bases outside the gene matches. Germline values: CDR1 SEHNR, CDR2 FQNEAQ (reference sequence). CDR3 DNA: TGTGCCAGCAGCTTAGAGGGACTAGCGGGAGTCAATGAGCAGTTCTTC. Translation gives CASSLEGLAGVNEQFF.

This clonotype was counted a few times. The chain has TRBV7-9 and TRBJ1-3; possible D gene TRBD1, 5 bases. The germline CDR1 and CDR2 sequences are SEHNR and FQNEAQ (reference sequence). With 5 bases removed from V and 0 bases from J, the gap between germline ends came to 14 bases. The CDR3 loop spans 16 amino acids. CDR3 residues: CASSPPGANSGNTIYF. The CDR3 DNA is TGTGCCAGCAGCCCGCCCGGGGCGAACTCTGGAAACACCATATATTTT.

At least ten counts were recorded for this clonotype. The rearrangement uses TRBV7-9 and TRBJ2-5; D tentatively reads TRBD1 or TRBD2 (5 bases each). V lost 6 bases to trimming and J lost 7 bases, with 15 bases between them. Germline CDR1 is SEHNR and CDR2 is FQNEAQ (reference sequence). This CDR3 is 13 amino acids long. Here the CDR3 reads CASRMGRFVTQYF. CDR3 sequence (DNA): TGTGCCAGCAGAATGGGACGTTTTGTGACCCAGTACTTC.

This clonotype was found a few times. The chain has TRBV20-1 and TRBJ1-2; a weak D match, TRBD1 (5 bases). Germline V lookup: CDR1 DFQATT, CDR2 SNEGSKA (reference sequence). The CDR3 spans 15 residues. The ends were cut back, 0 bases at V and 0 bases at J, with 11 bases in the middle. Written as DNA, the CDR3 is TGCAGTGCTAGAGATTCGGGACTCTCTAACTATGGCTACACCTTC. Translated: CSARDSGLSNYGYTF.

This clonotype showed up just a few times. The V gene is TRBV27, the J gene TRBJ1-5, with 7 nucleotides matching TRBD1. Losses at the gene ends were 5 bases for V and 6 bases for J; bases not matched to a gene: 10. The CDR3 length is 15 residues. Per germline, CDR1 MNHEY and CDR2 SMNVEV (reference sequence). The CDR3 spells CASSRTGESGQPQHF. In nucleotides, the CDR3 is TGTGCCAGCAGTCGAACAGGGGAGAGTGGTCAGCCCCAGCATTTT.

This clonotype has just a few counts. V is TRBV15 and J is TRBJ2-2; D is possibly TRBD2 (7 bases). CDR3 length: 17 amino acids. Trimming took off 0 bases at V and 3 bases at J, with 14 bases between the two ends. From germline, CDR1 is LNHNV and CDR2 YYDKDF (reference sequence). Written as DNA, the CDR3 is TGTGCCACCAGCAGAGAGAACGGGGGGCCGTACACCGGGGAGCTGTTTTTT. The encoded protein is CATSRENGGPYTGELFF.

This clonotype was counted between two and nine times. The chain is built from TRBV7-9 and TRBJ2-3; D uncertain. In germline, CDR1 is SEHNR, CDR2 FQNEAQ (reference sequence). This CDR3 has 15 amino acids. The V and J ends lost 3 bases and 2 bases respectively, with 12 bases between them. CDR3 nucleotides: TGTGCCAGCAGCTTTCACTACAACTTCACAGATACGCAGTATTTT. This encodes CASSFHYNFTDTQYF.

This clonotype was counted at least ten times. The genes are TRBV28 and TRBJ1-2, with TRBD1 as a possible D gene (5 bases). The CDR3 consists of 14 residues. Trimming took off 1 base at V and 6 bases at J, with 12 bases between the two ends. The germline gives CDR1 MDHEN, CDR2 SYDVKM. DNA of the CDR3: TGTGCCAGCAGTTTATCCGGGGGTGCCCATGGCTACACCTTC. Translation gives CASSLSGGAHGYTF.